The present T cell receptor (beta chain) was sequenced within a study of OX40 agonist ivuxolimab in advanced cancers. Findings and caveats of the study: Both CD4+ and CD8+ T cell populations in blood had undergone clonal expansion by week 6 at 0.1 to 3.0 mg/kg.

This clone was detected only once. The target antigen is unknown. Germline lookup yields CDR1 SNHLY and CDR2 FYNNEI. Trimming took 0 bases from V and 2 from J; bases not matched to a gene: 8. There are 17 residues in the CDR3. Clones were sequenced by immunoSEQ multiplex PCR, and TCRdb holds only the in-frame ones, with some missing. The repertoire holds about 36,000 clones, 70% to 80% seen once, with around 18% in the top ten. The source of this sequence is an adult with an advanced solid tumor such as melanoma, head and neck, liver or kidney cancer. The rearrangement uses TRBV2 and TRBJ2-3; TRBD1 agrees at 7 bases. The sequencing here drew on CD4+ or CD8+ T cells sorted from blood, taken in a trial of the OX40 agonist ivuxolimab. The CDR3 here is CASSEAPRGPDTDTQYF. As DNA, the CDR3 is TGTGCCAGCAGTGAAGCTCCTAGGGGGCCAGACACAGATACGCAGTATTTT.